A single sample is the source of the 9 T cell receptor beta chains below, sequenced in a study of cytomegalovirus exposure and HLA in healthy donors. This PCR relied on a set of 60 Vbeta primers and 13 Jbeta primers. The assay was immunoSEQ multiplex PCR, and TCRdb's table has in-frame clones only and misses some. This table holds about 180,000 clones, over 75% found once. The sequenced material came from PBMCs. The receptor source for this set is a woman between 45 and 60 years old in good health and CMV-seronegative.

The V gene is TRBV5-8, the J gene TRBJ2-5, with 11 bases lining up with TRBD2. CDR3 length: 16 residues. J gave up 5 bases and V 0 bases, and 6 bases lay outside the gene matches. The germline V gene encodes CDR1 SGHTS and CDR2 YDEGEE. The CDR3 region has the DNA TGTGCCAGCAGCTTGGGGTCGGGACTAGCGGTTGAGACCCAGTACTTC. This translates into CASSLGSGLAVETQYF.

This clone is a singleton in its sample. The V and J genes are TRBV10-3 and TRBJ2-4; 8 nucleotides line up with TRBD2. The germline CDR1 and CDR2 sequences are ENHRY and SYGVKD. J was trimmed by 9 bases and V by 2 bases; bases with no gene match: 6. CDR3 length: 14 residues. CDR3: CAISERSGIPIQYF. In nucleotides, the CDR3 is TGTGCCATCAGTGAGCGTAGCGGGATACCCATTCAGTACTTC.

The rearrangement uses TRBV5-6 and TRBJ2-7; tentative D call: TRBD1 (6 bases). Looked up from germline, CDR1 is SGHDT and CDR2 is YYEEEE. V dropped 1 base and J dropped 6 bases, with 26 bases sitting between them. This CDR3 is 18 amino acids long. The DNA for the CDR3 is TGTGCCAGCAGCTTGTTCGTCAGGGGCCCGGAATTATATGGCGAGCAGTACTTC. It codes for CASSLFVRGPELYGEQYF.

This clone was observed a few times. The gene calls are TRBV2 and TRBJ2-7; 8 nucleotides agree with TRBD1. V shed 5 bases and J 3 bases; nucleotides not matched to a gene: 6. CDR3 length: 14 amino acids. Germline V gives CDR1 SNHLY, CDR2 FYNNEI. The CDR3 sequence is CASSTPGQDYEQYF. The CDR3 DNA follows: TGTGCCAGCAGTACCCCGGGACAGGACTACGAGCAGTACTTC. The whole variable domain, remainder taken from reference TRBV2 and TRBJ2-7, is EPEVTQTPSHQVTQMGQEVILRCVPISNHLYFYWYRQILGQKVEFLVSFYNNEISEKSEIFDDQFSVERPDGSNFTLKIRSTKLEDSAMYFCASSTPGQDYEQYFGPGTRLTVT.

The chain combines TRBV19 with TRBJ1-5; D is perhaps TRBD1 (5 bases). V lost 7 bases and J lost 2, with 12 bases in between. This CDR3 comprises 14 residues. The V gene's germline CDR1 is LNHDA and CDR2 SQIVND (reference sequence). CDR3 loop: CASIGREGNQPQHF. In nucleotides, the CDR3 is TGTGCCAGTATTGGCAGGGAGGGCAATCAGCCCCAGCATTTT.

This sequence joins TRBV2 and TRBJ1-1, with D unresolved. Germline loops: CDR1 SNHLY, CDR2 FYNNEI. V lost 5 bases and J lost 0, with 16 bases in between. The CDR3 spans 16 residues. The CDR3 DNA sequence: TGTGCCAGCAGTTTTACGGGATCCCTGATGAACACTGAAGCTTTCTTT. This sequence encodes CASSFTGSLMNTEAFF.

The V and J genes are TRBV18 and TRBJ2-2; a possible D gene is TRBD2 (7 bases). Looked up from germline, CDR1 is KGHSH and CDR2 is LQKENI. The CDR3 totals 15 residues. V dropped 0 bases and J dropped 4 bases, with 9 bases sitting between them. The CDR3 coding sequence is TGTGCCAGCTCACCACCGGGGGGGCGCACCGGGGAGCTGTTTTTT. Amino acids: CASSPPGGRTGELFF.

The CDR3 loop reads CASSPGQGAGKETQYF. In DNA form, the CDR3 reads TGCGCCAGCAGCCCAGGCCAGGGGGCAGGGAAAGAGACCCAGTACTTC. The gene calls are TRBV4-1 and TRBJ2-5; TRBD1 matches at 8 bases. CDR3 length: 16 residues. Germline CDR1 MGHRA, CDR2 YSYEKL. V shed 4 bases and J 3 bases; nucleotides not matched to a gene: 10.

Turning to this clone: Relative to the germline gene, one junction end is altered; a read error may explain this. This sequence joins TRBV27 and TRBJ2-6; TRBD2 agrees at 7 bases. The CDR3 totals 18 residues. Germline V CDR1 and CDR2: MNHEY, SMNVEV (reference sequence). This CDR3 is CASSPRGGVSSGANGLTF. In DNA, the CDR3 is TGTGCCAGCAGTCCCCGGGGAGGGGTCAGCTCTGGGGCCAACGGCCTGACTTTC. Combining the CDR3 with reference TRBV27 and TRBJ2-6 gives the whole variable domain EAQVTQNPRYLITVTGKKLTVTCSQNMNHEYMSWYRQDPGLGLRQIYYSMNVEVTDKGDVPEGYKVSRKEKRNFPLILESPSPNQTSLYFCASSPRGGVSSGANGLTFGAGSRLTVL.